This is a list of T cell receptor beta chains from one sample in a study of OX40 agonist ivuxolimab in advanced cancers. Libraries were prepared by immunoSEQ multiplex PCR; TCRdb keeps only in-frame clonotypes and omits some of them. This table holds about 48,000 clones, roughly 91% found once. The sample was CD4+ or CD8+ T cells sorted from blood, taken in a trial of the OX40 agonist ivuxolimab. These receptors came from an adult with an advanced solid tumor such as melanoma, head and neck, liver or kidney cancer. Both conserved end residues are part of each CDR3. A D gene is named only where the DNA matches it firmly. Where a row states a size, it is once, few, many or the class of an expanded clone; other rows omit it.

TGCGCCAGCAGCCAAGAATGGGGTGGACCTAACTATGGCTACACCTTC,CASSQEWGGPNYGYTF,once,TRBJ1-2,TRBV4-1,.
TGTGCCATCAGTGAGGAGAACACTCGAAGGGCTGGCTACACCTTC,CAISEENTRRAGYTF,.,TRBJ1-2,TRBV10-3,.
TGTGCCAGCAGCTTAGGCCCGGCAGGAGAGAACACTGAAGCTTTCTTT,CASSLGPAGENTEAFF,.,TRBJ1-1,TRBV7-9,.
TGTGCCAGCAGTTACTCTCGAGGGGGTGAAAAACTGTTTTTT,CASSYSRGGEKLFF,.,TRBJ1-4,TRBV6-5,.
TGTGCCAGCAGTGAAGGGGGGGGTGGGTACCAGCCCCAGCATTTT,CASSEGGGGYQPQHF,.,TRBJ1-5,TRBV6-1,.
TGCAGCGTTGAAGAGAGGGAGCTCCGGTCCGAGGAGACCCAGTACTTC,CSVEERELRSEETQYF,.,TRBJ2-5,TRBV29-1,.
TGTGCCAGCAGGGACAGGGGCTCCTACAATGAGCAGTTCTTC,CASRDRGSYNEQFF,.,TRBJ2-1,TRBV27,TRBD1
TGTGCCAGCAGTTACTCTCAGACAGGGAGCAATCAGCCCCAGCATTTT,CASSYSQTGSNQPQHF,.,TRBJ1-5,TRBV6-5,TRBD1
TGTGCCTGGAGTGTGCGAGCGGGGTATCAAGAGACCCAGTACTTC,CAWSVRAGYQETQYF,.,TRBJ2-5,TRBV30,TRBD2
TGCGCCAGCAGCCTTTTACCGGGACAGGGGGCCCGGGGCTACACCTTC,CASSLLPGQGARGYTF,.,TRBJ1-2,TRBV4-1,TRBD1
TGTGCCAGCAGTTCCGGTTGGACCATATATTTT,CASSSGWTIYF,.,TRBJ1-3,TRBV7-9,.
TGTGCCTGGAGTGTACAGGGCTACGAGCAGTACTTC,CAWSVQGYEQYF,once,TRBJ2-7,TRBV30,.
TGTGCCAGCAGTTTGGGGCTCAACACCGGGGAGCTGTTTTTT,CASSLGLNTGELFF,.,TRBJ2-2,TRBV28,.
TGCAGCGCAGTGCCCCGAGGGTCAGATACGCAGTATTTT,CSAVPRGSDTQYF,.,TRBJ2-3,TRBV29-1,.
TGTGCCAGCAGCTTAGACGTCCTTCTCGGTGGCTACACCTTC,CASSLDVLLGGYTF,.,TRBJ1-2,TRBV7-9,.
TGTGCCAGTAGTACACCGACTAGCGGTGGGGCAGATACGCAGTATTTT,CASSTPTSGGADTQYF,large,TRBJ2-3,TRBV19,TRBD2
TGTGCCAGCAGTTTTGAGAGGGGGGTGGATGAGCAGTTCTTC,CASSFERGVDEQFF,.,TRBJ2-1,TRBV27,.
TGTGCCAGCAGCTGGACAGAGAGCTCCTACAATGAGCAGTTCTTC,CASSWTESSYNEQFF,.,TRBJ2-1,TRBV11-2,.
TGCAGCGTTGAATCGGGGGGATCCGAGACCCAGTACTTC,CSVESGGSETQYF,once,TRBJ2-5,TRBV29-1,TRBD2
TGTGCCAGCAGTTACTCCGGGGCTCAGCCCCAGCATTTT,CASSYSGAQPQHF,.,TRBJ1-5,TRBV6-5,.
TGCGCCAGCAGCCAAGATTCAGGGACCGGAAACACCATATATTTT,CASSQDSGTGNTIYF,.,TRBJ1-3,TRBV4-1,.
TGTGCCAGCAGCACTCGGGACAGGATTAACTATGGCTACACCTTC,CASSTRDRINYGYTF,.,TRBJ1-2,TRBV2,TRBD1
TGTGCCAGCAGGCCAATACAGGGGTCCCCCTACGAGCAGTACTTC,CASRPIQGSPYEQYF,.,TRBJ2-7,TRBV27,TRBD1
TGTGCCGGCCTAGCCGGACTCCCTAGCACAGATACGCAGTATTTT,CAGLAGLPSTDTQYF,.,TRBJ2-3,TRBV27,.